The table lists the clone carrying this T cell receptor beta chain with a few counts. This record comes from a study of blood T cells in healthy people across ages. For the second PCR, which ran for roughly 6 to 12 cycles, a sample-barcoded 5' primer and a J-beta primer mix were used. TCRdb called the 5' RACE reads again in MiXCR, with one record for every CDR3 protein. The repertoire consists of hundreds of thousands of distinct CDR3 sequences, with over 40% occurring once and the leading ten covering about 13%. The CDR3 extends over 10 amino acids. The V gene lost 9 bases and the J gene lost 8 bases, with 10 bases spanning the gap. Germline V gene data show CDR1 as MNHNS and CDR2 as SASEGT. Peripheral blood was drawn, 7.5 to 10 milliliters per donor.

The sample taken for sequencing was blood. The origin of this receptor is a woman of 80 years or more in good health. This chain joins TRBV6-1 and TRBJ1-2, with D hard to call. The DNA for the CDR3 is TGTGCCAGTGCGGCCGAGGGCTACACCTTC. Protein: CASAAEGYTF.